The entry that follows covers one T cell receptor (beta chain) sequence. Its antigen is still unknown. Data came from immunoSEQ multiplex PCR; TCRdb stores just in-frame clones and leaves some out. The sample has around 150,000 clones. These data are taken from a study of T cell responses to AZD1222 COVID-19 vaccine. Regarding the study as a whole: Without day 14 samples, only post-peak T cell repertoires were studied. The donor group comprised mostly white British people and more females; the analysis possibly underestimated clonal diversity. Spike-specific TCR breadth rose after two AZD1222 doses, and depth rose as well. The CD4 TCRs associated with vaccination extended across spike and predominated at 160-218 and 743-854.

V lost 0 bases to trimming and J lost 4 bases, with 13 bases between them. Germline V CDR1 and CDR2: SGDLS, YYNGEE. The CDR3 consists of 15 residues. This TCR was recovered from an adult in good health. The rearrangement links TRBV9 to TRBJ2-5; D gene unclear. Sequences were obtained from peripheral blood. The CDR3 loop reads CASSVEPGRLETQYF. DNA of the CDR3: TGTGCCAGCAGCGTAGAACCGGGCAGACTAGAGACCCAGTACTTC.